This TCR beta chain was documented in a study of blood T cell repertoires in COVID-19. The J segment lost 4 bases and the V segment lost 7 bases, leaving 10 bases of the junction unmatched. Germline V CDR1 and CDR2: SNHLY, FYNNEI. CDR3 length: 15 amino acids. Here immunoSEQ multiplex PCR was the method, and the copy in TCRdb shows in-frame clones only, minus some. The sample lists hundreds of thousands of clones, about 83% occurring once. Across about 22 US areas, participants ranged in age from 18 to 89 years. What was sequenced was PBMCs or T cells enriched from blood (not recorded which). The TCR sequence derives from a woman between 50 and 59 years old who had recovered from COVID-19. V is TRBV2 and J is TRBJ1-1; 9 nucleotides match TRBD1. CDR3 residues: CASITYRGRGTEAFF. For the CDR3, the DNA is TGTGCCAGCATTACTTACAGGGGGCGAGGCACTGAAGCTTTCTTT. Variable domain in full (rest from reference TRBV2 and TRBJ1-1): EPEVTQTPSHQVTQMGQEVILRCVPISNHLYFYWYRQILGQKVEFLVSFYNNEISEKSEIFDDQFSVERPDGSNFTLKIRSTKLEDSAMYFCASITYRGRGTEAFFGQGTRLTVV.